Each of the 2 T cell receptor beta chains below was sequenced from the same sample in a study of shared clonotypes between healthy human individuals. Generated by immunoSEQ multiplex PCR, the TCRdb table keeps only in-frame clones and is missing some. The repertoire has fewer than 1.6 million clones, approximately 98.5% of them found once; the top ten carry roughly 0.36%. The sequenced sample was naive CD4+ T cells sorted from blood. Subset meaning: CD45RA+ positively selected. Source of these receptors: a man under 40 in good health.

Points on this clone: This CDR3 is also generated by other DNA sequences in the sample. V and J are TRBV7-9 and TRBJ1-1, with unresolved D. V was shortened by 0 bases and J by 7 bases, with 3 bases between the two germline ends. Germline V lookup: CDR1 SEHNR, CDR2 FQNEAQ (reference sequence). There are 11 residues in the CDR3. The CDR3 DNA is TGTGCCAGCAGCTTAGCTGTTGAAGCTTTCTTT. Translated: CASSLAVEAFF.

The J gene is TRBJ2-1, the V gene TRBV5-4, with TRBD1 identical over 8 bases. Per the germline V gene, CDR1 is SGHNT and CDR2 is YYREEE (reference sequence). V dropped 3 bases and J dropped 0; count of bases not matched to a gene: 17. The CDR3 is 20 amino acids. The CDR3 region is CASSSGLRDRRVFSYNEQFF. The CDR3 nucleotides are TGTGCCAGCAGCTCGGGTCTCCGGGACAGGCGTGTTTTCTCCTACAATGAGCAGTTCTTC.